This T cell receptor (beta chain) derives from a study of beta chain features in type 1 diabetes (dated by TCRdb to 2017 to 2018). For the study in its entirety: Mean age, gender distribution, total cell number and subset yield did not differ between patients and healthy donors. Across all samples, about 110 million sorted cells were examined, and cell number per subset correlated strongly with RNA yield. In the study, TCRB repertoires of sorted circulating CD4+ T cell subsets from recently diagnosed type 1 diabetes patients were compared with those of matched healthy donors. Naive and central memory subsets were obtained from all 30 or so donors, but regulatory and stem cell-like memory subsets were isolated from only 8 patients and roughly 8 healthy donors.

A single peripheral blood draw of roughly 0.11 L on average was collected from each donor into heparinised tubes. Naive, central memory, regulatory and stem cell-like memory CD4+ T cells were sorted on a BD FACSAria II using a panel including CD45RO, CCR7, CD25, CD127, CD95 and CD27. Purity was above 95% for every sorted population. PBMCs were isolated right away by Lymphoprep density gradient centrifugation and were stained directly, without culture. So that batch effects would be minimized, each experiment stained and sorted samples in pairs, pairing one healthy donor with one patient. Note on this clone: Which antigen it targets is not known. No base-level quality is on record; no much larger clone is a single base apart.

General study outcomes and caveats: In all four CD4+ subsets, TCRB CDR3 length was moderately but significantly shorter in type 1 diabetes patients. Because small numbers of individuals were included in the HLA sub-analyses, any influence of HLA type on TCRB rearrangement was left unresolved. At VDJ recombination sites, patients with type 1 diabetes made fewer insertions and deleted more nucleotides, a pattern implying thymic rearrangement abnormalities. Naive, central memory and regulatory TCRB repertoires appeared more similar among patients than among healthy donors. Shorter templates might be favored by PCR, yet because patient and control samples were amplified and corrected together, any such skew would affect both groups equally. Because cDNA was sequenced instead of genomic DNA, activated cells with high expression could be over-represented, although the groups did not differ in activation or CD3 levels.

The entire isolated RNA was reverse transcribed using the High Capacity cDNA Reverse Transcription Kit, and thus expressed TCRB transcripts were sequenced. Deep immunoSEQ sequencing was applied to naive, central memory and regulatory T cell samples, giving an average of roughly 3.3 million total reads per sample. After sorted cells were lysed in RLT buffer, RNA was extracted with DNase-treated RNeasy Micro or Mini kits, with the choice depending on cell number. To prevent cross-contamination, each cell subset was processed individually, whereas patient and healthy donor samples were processed jointly. The immunoSEQ multiplex PCR was used to amplify TCRB sequences from cDNA, generating 87-bp fragments that spanned the CDR3 region. Amplicons were sequenced on the Illumina HiSeq platform. On the study's bioinformatics: PCR bias was corrected computationally using synthetic template baselines, and reads within Hamming distance 2 were collapsed, with unmergeable singletons discarded. Reads were aligned against IMGT to assign V, D and J genes, CDR3 length and insertions or deletions at six rearrangement sites. Within each subset, clonotype counts were normalized to sorted cell number, and only after that were true diversity and Gini coefficients computed with the tcR R package. The overlap coefficient, calculated on TCRB nucleotide sequences, was used to measure repertoire sharing. Out-of-frame TCRB sequences from naive cells were analyzed to stand in for the pre-selection repertoire. As stored in TCRdb, this immuneACCESS dataset retains in-frame rearrangements with V and J assigned. A fraction of the clones does not appear; measured against another copy, unresolved V genes explain less than half of the discrepancy, and the remainder lacks a known reason. V and J calls plus clone size are reproduced from that table; the DNA served to infer D and trimming. The sample table shows hundreds of thousands of clones, and around an eighth are seen once. The top ten clonotypes cover approximately 0.021% of the sample.

The clonotype comes from a man aged 18-30 years with type 1 diabetes. The sequencing sample was made of naive CD4+ T cells from blood. The cell subset or site label, read with the paper, signifies: true naive CD4+ T cells.

This receptor carries the CDR3 CASKVPTGPQETQYF. The sequenced DNA is TGTGCCAGCAAGGTACCCACAGGGCCCCAAGAGACCCAGTACTTC. Recombination joined TRBV28 with TRBJ2-5; the D gene is perhaps TRBD1, from 6 matching bases. The trim is 7 bases for V and 1 base for J, with a gap of 16 bases between the germline ends. CDR1 and CDR2, per the germline V gene, are MDHEN and SYDVKM. The CDR3 goes from the cysteine to the phenylalanine over 15 residues. Of all the DNA, just the CDR3 is kept, 45 bases in frame from base 1.